This T cell receptor (beta chain) was captured in a study of Ad26.COV2.S vaccination and SARS-CoV-2 variants. General study results and limits: Vaccine recipients and placebo recipients showed similar non-spike TCR breadth.

The V gene's germline CDR1 is LGHDT and CDR2 YNNKEL (reference sequence). With termini counted, the CDR3 has 13 amino acids. Treatment in this sample: around 19 received Ad26.COV2.S at low or high dose, single or two shots; 5 received placebo; per-sample allocation not given. Sampling happened 63 days after the first vaccine or placebo injection. A Boston adult aged 18-55 years was the donor. Comments on this clone: The target antigen is unknown. No DNA is shown, since the ends of the CDR3 on it are uncertain; the CDR3 is the one TCRdb lists.

Sequencing was performed with immunoSEQ multiplex PCR; in TCRdb, only in-frame clones are kept and a portion is missing. This table has around 300,000 clones, 88% appearing once. This clonotype was sampled from a person between 18 and 65 years old who received the Ad26.COV2.S COVID-19 vaccine or a placebo. Material: peripheral blood, obtained in a trial of Ad26.COV2.S vaccine versus placebo. This chain connects TRBV3-1 (or the pseudogene TRBV3-2) to TRBJ1-2; the table's D call TRBD1 went unverified against the DNA. The CDR3 spells CASSPFAGGIDTF.